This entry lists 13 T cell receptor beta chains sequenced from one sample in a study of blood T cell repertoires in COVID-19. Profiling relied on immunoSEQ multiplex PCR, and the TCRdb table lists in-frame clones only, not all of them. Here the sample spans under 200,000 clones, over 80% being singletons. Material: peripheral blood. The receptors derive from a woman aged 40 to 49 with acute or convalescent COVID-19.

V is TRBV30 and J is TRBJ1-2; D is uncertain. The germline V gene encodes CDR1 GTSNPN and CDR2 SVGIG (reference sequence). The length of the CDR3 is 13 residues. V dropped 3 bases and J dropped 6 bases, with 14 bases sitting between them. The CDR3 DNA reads TGTGCCTGGAGACTAGCAGGCCTCAATGGCTACACCTTC. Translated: CAWRLAGLNGYTF.

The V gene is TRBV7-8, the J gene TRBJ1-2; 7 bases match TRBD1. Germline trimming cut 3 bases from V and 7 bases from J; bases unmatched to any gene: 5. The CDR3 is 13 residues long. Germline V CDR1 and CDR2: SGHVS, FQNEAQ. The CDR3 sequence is CASSFSAGGGYTF. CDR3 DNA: TGTGCCAGCAGCTTTTCGGCAGGGGGTGGCTACACCTTC.

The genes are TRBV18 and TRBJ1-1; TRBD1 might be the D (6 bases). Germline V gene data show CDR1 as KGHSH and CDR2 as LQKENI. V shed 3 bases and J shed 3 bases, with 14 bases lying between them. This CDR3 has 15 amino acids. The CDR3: CASSPPGGLDTEAFF. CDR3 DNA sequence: TGTGCCAGCTCACCCCCGGGGGGGCTGGACACTGAAGCTTTCTTT. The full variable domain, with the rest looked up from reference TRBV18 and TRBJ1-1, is NAGVMQNPRHLVRRRGQEARLRCSPMKGHSHVYWYRQLPEEGLKFMVYLQKENIIDESGMPKERFSAEFPKEGPSILRIQQVVRGDSAAYFCASSPPGGLDTEAFFGQGTRLTVV.

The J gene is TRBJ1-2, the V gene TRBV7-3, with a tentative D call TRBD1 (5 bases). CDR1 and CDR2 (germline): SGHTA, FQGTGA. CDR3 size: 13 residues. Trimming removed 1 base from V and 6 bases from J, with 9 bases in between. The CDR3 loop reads CASSLNGGNGYTF. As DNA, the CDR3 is TGTGCCAGCAGCTTAAATGGGGGGAATGGCTACACCTTC.

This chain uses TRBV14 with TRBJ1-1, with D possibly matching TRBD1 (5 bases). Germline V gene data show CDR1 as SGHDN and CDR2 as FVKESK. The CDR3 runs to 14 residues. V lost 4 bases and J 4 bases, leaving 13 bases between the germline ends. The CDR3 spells CASSLQALSTEAFF. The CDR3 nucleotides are TGTGCCAGCAGCCTACAGGCTTTAAGCACTGAAGCTTTCTTT.

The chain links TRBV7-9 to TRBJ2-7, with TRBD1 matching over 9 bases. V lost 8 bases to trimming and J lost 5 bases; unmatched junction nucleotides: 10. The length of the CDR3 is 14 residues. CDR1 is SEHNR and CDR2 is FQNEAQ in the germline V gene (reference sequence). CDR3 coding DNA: TGTGCCAGCCTCCCCGGGACAGGGTCCCACGAGCAGTACTTC. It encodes CASLPGTGSHEQYF.

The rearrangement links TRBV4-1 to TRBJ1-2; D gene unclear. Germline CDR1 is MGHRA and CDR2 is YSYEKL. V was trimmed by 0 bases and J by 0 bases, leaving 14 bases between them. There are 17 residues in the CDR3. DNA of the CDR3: TGCGCCAGCAGCCAAGATGCCAGGATCTCGCCTAACTATGGCTACACCTTC. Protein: CASSQDARISPNYGYTF.

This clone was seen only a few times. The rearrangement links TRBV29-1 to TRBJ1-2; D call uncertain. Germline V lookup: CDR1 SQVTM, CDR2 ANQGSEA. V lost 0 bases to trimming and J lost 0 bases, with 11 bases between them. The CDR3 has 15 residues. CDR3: CSVEDGGIANYGYTF. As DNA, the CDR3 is TGCAGCGTTGAAGATGGAGGGATAGCTAACTATGGCTACACCTTC.

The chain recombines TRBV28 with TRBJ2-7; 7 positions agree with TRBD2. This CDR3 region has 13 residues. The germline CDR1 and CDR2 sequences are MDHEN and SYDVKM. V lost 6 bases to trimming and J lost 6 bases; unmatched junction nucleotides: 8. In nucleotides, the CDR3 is TGTGCCAGCAGCCAGAGACCGGGAGGCGAGCAGTACTTC. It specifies CASSQRPGGEQYF. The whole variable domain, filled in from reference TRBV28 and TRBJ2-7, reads DVKVTQSSRYLVKRTGEKVFLECVQDMDHENMFWYRQDPGLGLRLIYFSYDVKMKEKGDIPEGYSVSREKKERFSLILESASTNQTSMYLCASSQRPGGEQYFGPGTRLTVT.

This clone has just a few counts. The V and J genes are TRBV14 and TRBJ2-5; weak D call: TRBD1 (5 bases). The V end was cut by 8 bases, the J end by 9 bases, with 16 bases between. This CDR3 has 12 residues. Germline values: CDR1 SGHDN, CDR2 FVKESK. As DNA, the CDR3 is TGTGCCAGCGGGGCGGCAGGGATCGCCCAGTACTTC. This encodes CASGAAGIAQYF.

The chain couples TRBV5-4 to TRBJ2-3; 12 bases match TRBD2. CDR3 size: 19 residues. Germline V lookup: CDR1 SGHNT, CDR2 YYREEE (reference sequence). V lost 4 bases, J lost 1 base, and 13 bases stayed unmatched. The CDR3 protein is CASSASGTSGWYGTDTQYF. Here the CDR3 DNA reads TGTGCCAGCAGCGCATCCGGGACTAGCGGGTGGTATGGCACAGATACGCAGTATTTT.

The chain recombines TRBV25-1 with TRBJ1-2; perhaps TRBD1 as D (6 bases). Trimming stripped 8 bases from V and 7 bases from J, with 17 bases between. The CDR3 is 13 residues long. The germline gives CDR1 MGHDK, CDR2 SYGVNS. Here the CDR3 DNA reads TGTGCCAGCTCGAGGAGGCAGGGGTTTGGCTACACCTTC. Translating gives CASSRRQGFGYTF.

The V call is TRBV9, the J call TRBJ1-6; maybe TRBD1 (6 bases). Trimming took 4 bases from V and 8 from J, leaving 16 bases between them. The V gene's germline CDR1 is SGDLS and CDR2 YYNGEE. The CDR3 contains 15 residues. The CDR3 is CASSTGDILDSPLHF. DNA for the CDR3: TGTGCCAGCAGCACTGGGGACATTTTGGATTCACCCCTCCACTTT.